This TCR beta chain came from a study of blood T cell repertoires in COVID-19 (TCRdb year 2020). In terms of the full investigation: Samples covering the acute and convalescent phases of COVID-19 were provided by collaborators in the United States, Italy and Spain. The repertoires were released in a freely available public database meant as a resource for research on the immune response to SARS-CoV-2. Nearly every sample came with metadata listing a de-identified subject ID, COVID-19 status, age in years and sex. The prospective study material was composed of cDNA or gDNA derived from T cells, B-cell-depleted T cells, or PBMCs. Deeply sampled blood TCRbeta repertoires from subjects exposed to, actively infected with, or recovered from COVID-19 were included in the dataset. The samples were drawn from two sources: the first 160 participants of the ongoing ImmuneRACE study, and over 950 subjects contributed by 6 global collaborators. Where available, HLA class I and class II types were obtained from metadata supplied by the sample provider rather than from assay-based typing.

On this clone: No antigen is known for it. Base qualities are not recorded, but no much larger clone differs from it by a single base.

The research as a whole found: Clinical and demographic metadata were provided uncurated, with the amount varying by source and participant.

The CDR3 runs 15 residues from the cysteine to the phenylalanine. Only CDR3 DNA is held: 45 bases, read in frame from base 1. The germline V gene specifies KGHSH as CDR1 and LQKENI as CDR2. V is cut back by 2 bases and J by 5 bases, with 5 bases in the junction unmatched. Whole blood was collected in K2EDTA tubes by collaborating institutions according to the institutions' own protocols. For TCRbeta analysis, collaborators shipped samples in one of three forms: frozen whole blood, isolated PBMCs, or DNA extracted from either of those sample types. The immunoSEQ Assay, a bias-controlled multiplex PCR, was used to amplify TCRbeta CDR3 regions from genomic DNA. In the paper's pipeline: Within the assay, amplification of reference gene primers was used to estimate how many nucleated cells each sample contained. Sequence reads were collapsed and filtered to measure the absolute abundance of every unique TCRbeta CDR3 rearrangement. For each sample, productive Simpson clonality was calculated as the square root of Simpson's diversity index over productive rearrangements. In its TCRdb copy, this immuneACCESS table keeps in-frame sequences only and misses some clones. Where compared with another copy, unresolved V genes explain less than half of these, and the others have no known cause. Clonal size and the V and J genes are those of that table, whereas D and trimming came from the DNA. Within this sample are more than 150,000 clones, with 84% of them counted one time only. Of the sample, 14% is held by the ten largest clones.

Input material: peripheral blood. Recombination connected TRBV18 to TRBJ2-2; 7 bases in between match TRBD2. The clonotype comes from a young man with active or convalescent COVID-19. The CDR3 protein: CASSPGGSRTGELFF. The nucleotides are TGTGCCAGCTCACCAGGCGGGAGTAGAACCGGGGAGCTGTTTTTT. Beyond the CDR3, the reference TRBV18 and TRBJ2-2 genes provide the residues; the full variable domain reads: NAGVMQNPRHLVRRRGQEARLRCSPMKGHSHVYWYRQLPEEGLKFMVYLQKENIIDESGMPKERFSAEFPKEGPSILRIQQVVRGDSAAYFCASSPGGSRTGELFFGEGSRLTVL.